These T cell receptor beta chains were read from a single sample in a study of shared clonotypes between healthy human individuals. TCRdb's copy holds only in-frame clones and misses some; the assay was immunoSEQ multiplex PCR. The sample yields about 2.1 million clones, 85% to 95% seen once. The sequenced material came from naive CD8+ T cells from PBMCs. All receptors come from a man aged 18 to 30 in good health. Some clones in this sample may be carry-over from other donors' samples. Each CDR3 is given without its conserved first and last residue. Size is omitted from some rows. Given values are once, few, many or a class for expanded clones.

V gene,clone size,J gene,CDR3 protein
TRBV28,NA,TRBJ2-7,ASSFKAPGSYEQY
TRBV30,few,TRBJ1-1,ARMDIRNTEAF
TRBV27,NA,TRBJ2-3,ASSLTSGISLSTDTQY
TRBV9,NA,TRBJ2-5,ASSVDRGGETQY
TRBV9,NA,TRBJ2-7,ASSVDGTPGYEQY
TRBV6-6,NA,TRBJ1-2,ASSSTERT
TRBV2,NA,TRBJ2-7,ASSWTPYEQY
TRBV28,NA,TRBJ2-6,ASSLVGDSGANVLT
TRBV27,NA,TRBJ1-4,ASSLLGEEKLF
TRBV6-1,NA,TRBJ2-7,ASSGWGFDRVDYEQY
TRBV11-3,NA,TRBJ2-7,ASSLMGSYEQY
TRBV7-9,NA,TRBJ2-5,ASSSRWDRQETQY
TRBV6-6,NA,TRBJ2-5,ASSYSAKQETQY
TRBV2,NA,TRBJ2-2,ASTLLAGEGFTGELF
TRBV9,NA,TRBJ2-7,ASSVGGREANEQY
TRBV28,NA,TRBJ1-1,ASSLNSQGVGTEAF
TRBV9,NA,TRBJ2-7,ASSGGHLKSSYEQY
TRBV5-1,NA,TRBJ2-3,ASSDLAGGVTDTQY
TRBV15,NA,TRBJ2-5,ATSRGQVSGVEETQY
TRBV18,NA,TRBJ2-7,ASSPRGGSGYYEQY
TRBV7-9,once,TRBJ2-5,ASSLVGLANQETQY
TRBV9,NA,TRBJ2-1,ASSKDNEQF
TRBV27,NA,TRBJ2-2,ASRYIAGGVGELF
TRBV27,NA,TRBJ2-5,ASSLLPGQGKETQY
TRBV5-8,NA,TRBJ1-4,ASSGRTGLNEKLF
TRBV5-1,NA,TRBJ1-3,ASSPSVKISGNTIY
TRBV5-5,NA,TRBJ2-3,ASSLLARSTDTQY
TRBV6-1,NA,TRBJ2-7,ASSVSRPISYEQY
TRBV19,NA,TRBJ2-7,ASSPARGHEQY
TRBV2,NA,TRBJ2-3,ASKNRLAGVFLPDTQY
TRBV29-1,NA,TRBJ2-2,SVEVDSGLGLNTGELF
TRBV29-1,NA,TRBJ2-1,SVVSSGRASNEQF
TRBV19,NA,TRBJ2-7,ASSLGVSGIYEQY
TRBV27,NA,TRBJ1-1,ASSLQGPYMNTEAF
TRBV29-1,NA,TRBJ1-1,SVPGPNTEAF
TRBV7-9,NA,TRBJ2-5,ASSIRDRKETQY
TRBV28,NA,TRBJ1-2,ASSLSGNGYT
TRBV6-5,NA,TRBJ1-2,ASSYWGYGYT
TRBV4-3,NA,TRBJ1-4,ASSQAGGSGEKLF
TRBV29-1,NA,TRBJ1-5,SVVVQIDSNQPQH
TRBV9,NA,TRBJ2-7,ASSVGQGSEQY
TRBV9,NA,TRBJ2-1,ASSTRNNNEQF
TRBV27,NA,TRBJ2-7,ASSIGTNYEQY
TRBV15,NA,TRBJ1-4,ATSRDYGATNEKLF
TRBV19,NA,TRBJ2-1,ASSWGLNSNEQF
TRBV15,NA,TRBJ2-7,ATSSIAGQMSYEQY